This is a list of T cell receptor beta chains from one sample in a study of blood T cell repertoires in COVID-19. Some clones are missing from TCRdb's copy, which holds only in-frame ones; the method was immunoSEQ multiplex PCR. The sample has 300,000 to 350,000 clones, around 90% seen once. Sequencing was performed on PBMCs or T cells enriched from blood (not recorded which). The source is a young woman with acute COVID-19. The CDR3 runs from the conserved cysteine through the conserved F or W. Fields, in order: V gene, D gene, clone size, J gene, CDR3 DNA, CDR3 protein. A D gene is named only where the DNA matches it firmly. For some rows the clone size is stated as once, few or many, or as a class when expanded; others skip it.

v_call: TRBV3-1/TRBV3-2
d_call: .
clone_size: .
j_call: TRBJ1-2
cdr3_nt: TGTGCCAGCACTTTCCTCCCAGGGGATGGTGGCTACACCTTC
cdr3_aa: CASTFLPGDGGYTF

v_call: TRBV25-1
d_call: .
clone_size: .
j_call: TRBJ1-1
cdr3_nt: TGTGCCAGCAGTGATTACAGCCAGAGCGAAGCTTTCTTT
cdr3_aa: CASSDYSQSEAFF

v_call: TRBV11-2
d_call: .
clone_size: once
j_call: TRBJ2-5
cdr3_nt: TGTGCCAGCAGCCCCGGACTGAGAGAGACCCAGTACTTC
cdr3_aa: CASSPGLRETQYF

v_call: TRBV18
d_call: .
clone_size: .
j_call: TRBJ1-2
cdr3_nt: TGTGCCAGCTCAAAAATGCAGGAAACCTATGGCTACACCTTC
cdr3_aa: CASSKMQETYGYTF

v_call: TRBV28
d_call: .
clone_size: .
j_call: TRBJ1-6
cdr3_nt: TGTGCCAGCAATATAAACAACTATAATTCACCCCTCCACTTT
cdr3_aa: CASNINNYNSPLHF

v_call: TRBV11-3
d_call: TRBD2
clone_size: .
j_call: TRBJ2-1
cdr3_nt: TGTGCCAGCAGCTTGGGACTAGCGGGAGAGTACAATGAGCAGTTCTTC
cdr3_aa: CASSLGLAGEYNEQFF

v_call: TRBV5-1
d_call: .
clone_size: .
j_call: TRBJ1-4
cdr3_nt: TGCGCCAGCAGCTTGAGGCAGGGCGGAAAACTGTTTTTT
cdr3_aa: CASSLRQGGKLFF

v_call: TRBV10-3
d_call: .
clone_size: .
j_call: TRBJ2-3
cdr3_nt: TGTGCCATCAGCGGAAAGACAGCGTCTAGCACAGATACGCAGTATTTT
cdr3_aa: CAISGKTASSTDTQYF

v_call: TRBV12-2
d_call: .
clone_size: .
j_call: TRBJ1-2
cdr3_nt: TGTGCAAGTCGCTGTGGCGGGACAGGGTGCGTGGGCTACACCTTC
cdr3_aa: CASRCGGTGCVGYTF

v_call: TRBV7-9
d_call: TRBD1
clone_size: few
j_call: TRBJ1-1
cdr3_nt: TGTGCCAGCACTCCCCGCCGGGACAGGGTCTTATCCGTCACTGAAGCTTTCTTT
cdr3_aa: CASTPRRDRVLSVTEAFF

v_call: TRBV11-3
d_call: .
clone_size: .
j_call: TRBJ2-1
cdr3_nt: TGTGCCAGCAGCATGACTAGCTCCTACAATGAGCAGTTCTTC
cdr3_aa: CASSMTSSYNEQFF

v_call: TRBV4-1
d_call: TRBD1
clone_size: once
j_call: TRBJ2-1
cdr3_nt: TGCGCCAGCAGCCATGAGGGGGCCCACATAACCTACAATGAGCAGTTCTTC
cdr3_aa: CASSHEGAHITYNEQFF

v_call: TRBV28
d_call: .
clone_size: .
j_call: TRBJ1-1
cdr3_nt: TGTGCCAGCAGTTTAACGGGGGGTACTGAAGCTTTCTTT
cdr3_aa: CASSLTGGTEAFF